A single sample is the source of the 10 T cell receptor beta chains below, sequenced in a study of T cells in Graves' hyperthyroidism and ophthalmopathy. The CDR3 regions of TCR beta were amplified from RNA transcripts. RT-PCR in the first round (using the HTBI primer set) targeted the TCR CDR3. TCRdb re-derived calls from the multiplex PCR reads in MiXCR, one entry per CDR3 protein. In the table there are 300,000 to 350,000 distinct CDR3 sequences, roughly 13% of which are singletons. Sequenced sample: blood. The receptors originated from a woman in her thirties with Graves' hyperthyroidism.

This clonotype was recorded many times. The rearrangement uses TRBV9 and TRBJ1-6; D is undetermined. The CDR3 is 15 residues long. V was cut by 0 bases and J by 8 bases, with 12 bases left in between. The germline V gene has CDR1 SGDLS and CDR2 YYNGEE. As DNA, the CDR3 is TGTGCCAGCAGCGTAGCGGAGCGGACCGATTCACCCCTCCACTTT. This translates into CASSVAERTDSPLHF.

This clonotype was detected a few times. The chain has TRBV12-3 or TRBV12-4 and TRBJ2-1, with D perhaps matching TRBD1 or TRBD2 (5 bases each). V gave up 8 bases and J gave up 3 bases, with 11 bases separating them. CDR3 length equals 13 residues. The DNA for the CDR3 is TGTGCCAGCCGGGGACGCAGCTACAATGAGCAGTTCTTC. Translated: CASRGRSYNEQFF.

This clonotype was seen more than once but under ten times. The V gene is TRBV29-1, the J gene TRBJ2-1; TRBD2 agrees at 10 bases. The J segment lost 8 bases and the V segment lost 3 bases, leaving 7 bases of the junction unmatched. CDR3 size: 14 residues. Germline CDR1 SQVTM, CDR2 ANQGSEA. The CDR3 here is CSVERLAGADEQFF. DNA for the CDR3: TGCAGCGTTGAGCGGCTAGCGGGAGCCGATGAGCAGTTCTTC.

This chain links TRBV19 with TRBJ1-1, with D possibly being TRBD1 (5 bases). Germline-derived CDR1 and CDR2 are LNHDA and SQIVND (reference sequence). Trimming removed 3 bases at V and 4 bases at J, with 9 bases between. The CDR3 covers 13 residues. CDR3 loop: CASSIARATEAFF. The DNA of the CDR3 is TGTGCCAGTAGTATCGCCAGGGCCACTGAAGCTTTCTTT.

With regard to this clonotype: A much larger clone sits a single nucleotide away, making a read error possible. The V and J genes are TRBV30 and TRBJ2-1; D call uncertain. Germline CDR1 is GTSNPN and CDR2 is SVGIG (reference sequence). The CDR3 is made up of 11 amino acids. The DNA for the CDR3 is TGTGCCTGGATGGTGGTGAATGAGCAGTCCTTC. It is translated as CAWMVVNEQSF.

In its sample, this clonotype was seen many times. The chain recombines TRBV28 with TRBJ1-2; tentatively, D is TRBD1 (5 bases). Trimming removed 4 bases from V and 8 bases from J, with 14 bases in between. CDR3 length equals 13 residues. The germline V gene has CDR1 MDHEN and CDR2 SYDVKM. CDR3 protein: CASSYYGARGYTF. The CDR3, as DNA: TGTGCCAGCAGTTATTACGGGGCTCGAGGCTACACCTTC.

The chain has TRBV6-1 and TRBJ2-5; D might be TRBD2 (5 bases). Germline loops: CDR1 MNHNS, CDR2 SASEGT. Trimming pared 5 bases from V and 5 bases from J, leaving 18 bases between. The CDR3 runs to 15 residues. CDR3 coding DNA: TGTGCCAGCAGTCCCCGCGGGTCCCTCGCCGAGACCCAGTACTTC. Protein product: CASSPRGSLAETQYF.

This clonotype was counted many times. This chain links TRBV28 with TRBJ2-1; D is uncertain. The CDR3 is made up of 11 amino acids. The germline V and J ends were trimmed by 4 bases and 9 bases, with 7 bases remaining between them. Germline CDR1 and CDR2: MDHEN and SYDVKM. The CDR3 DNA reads TGTGCCAGCAGTTCTTCAGTTGAGCAGTTCTTC. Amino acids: CASSSSVEQFF.

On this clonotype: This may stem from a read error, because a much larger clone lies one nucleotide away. Here the CDR3 DNA reads TGTGCCAGCAGCTGCTCCCAGGGGAACACCGGGGAGCTGTTTTTT. Protein product: CASSCSQGNTGELFF. The chain carries TRBV7-3 and TRBJ2-2; tentatively, D is TRBD1 (5 bases). This CDR3 has 15 amino acids. From germline, CDR1 is SGHTA and CDR2 FQGTGA. The germline V and J ends were trimmed by 4 bases and 1 base, with 10 bases remaining between them.

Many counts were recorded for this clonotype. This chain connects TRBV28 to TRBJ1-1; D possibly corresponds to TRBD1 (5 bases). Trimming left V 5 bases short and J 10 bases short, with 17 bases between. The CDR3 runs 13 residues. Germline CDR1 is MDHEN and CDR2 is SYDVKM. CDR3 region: CASSIALGRGAFF. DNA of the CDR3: TGTGCCAGCAGTATCGCGCTAGGGAGGGGAGCTTTCTTT.